This TCR beta chain was retrieved from a study of CD8+ T cells in alopecia areata. At the level of the study: Treatment comprised oral tofacitinib, 5 to 10 mg twice daily, in treated patients. The investigators scored severity in treated patients by the percentage of affected scalp area.

Treatment here: oral pan-JAK inhibitor, 5-10 mg twice daily. Following RNA extraction, reverse transcription yielded cDNA that acted as the sequencing template. TCRdb's copy holds only in-frame clones and misses some; the assay was immunoSEQ multiplex PCR. The table includes under 350,000 clones, 55% to 75% detected once. Material: CD4+ T cells sorted from blood, obtained at week 24, from a patient treated with tofacitinib. The receptor was derived from a human donor with alopecia areata.

The CDR3 bases are TGTGCCTACGCCGCGGGCCCACGTGAAAAACTGTTTTTT. Translation: CAYAAGPREKLFF. The chain joins TRBV30 to TRBJ1-4; D is uncertain. The CDR3 contains 13 residues. V was clipped by 7 bases and J by 7 bases, with 16 bases between them. Germline-derived CDR1 and CDR2 are GTSNPN and SVGIG (reference sequence).